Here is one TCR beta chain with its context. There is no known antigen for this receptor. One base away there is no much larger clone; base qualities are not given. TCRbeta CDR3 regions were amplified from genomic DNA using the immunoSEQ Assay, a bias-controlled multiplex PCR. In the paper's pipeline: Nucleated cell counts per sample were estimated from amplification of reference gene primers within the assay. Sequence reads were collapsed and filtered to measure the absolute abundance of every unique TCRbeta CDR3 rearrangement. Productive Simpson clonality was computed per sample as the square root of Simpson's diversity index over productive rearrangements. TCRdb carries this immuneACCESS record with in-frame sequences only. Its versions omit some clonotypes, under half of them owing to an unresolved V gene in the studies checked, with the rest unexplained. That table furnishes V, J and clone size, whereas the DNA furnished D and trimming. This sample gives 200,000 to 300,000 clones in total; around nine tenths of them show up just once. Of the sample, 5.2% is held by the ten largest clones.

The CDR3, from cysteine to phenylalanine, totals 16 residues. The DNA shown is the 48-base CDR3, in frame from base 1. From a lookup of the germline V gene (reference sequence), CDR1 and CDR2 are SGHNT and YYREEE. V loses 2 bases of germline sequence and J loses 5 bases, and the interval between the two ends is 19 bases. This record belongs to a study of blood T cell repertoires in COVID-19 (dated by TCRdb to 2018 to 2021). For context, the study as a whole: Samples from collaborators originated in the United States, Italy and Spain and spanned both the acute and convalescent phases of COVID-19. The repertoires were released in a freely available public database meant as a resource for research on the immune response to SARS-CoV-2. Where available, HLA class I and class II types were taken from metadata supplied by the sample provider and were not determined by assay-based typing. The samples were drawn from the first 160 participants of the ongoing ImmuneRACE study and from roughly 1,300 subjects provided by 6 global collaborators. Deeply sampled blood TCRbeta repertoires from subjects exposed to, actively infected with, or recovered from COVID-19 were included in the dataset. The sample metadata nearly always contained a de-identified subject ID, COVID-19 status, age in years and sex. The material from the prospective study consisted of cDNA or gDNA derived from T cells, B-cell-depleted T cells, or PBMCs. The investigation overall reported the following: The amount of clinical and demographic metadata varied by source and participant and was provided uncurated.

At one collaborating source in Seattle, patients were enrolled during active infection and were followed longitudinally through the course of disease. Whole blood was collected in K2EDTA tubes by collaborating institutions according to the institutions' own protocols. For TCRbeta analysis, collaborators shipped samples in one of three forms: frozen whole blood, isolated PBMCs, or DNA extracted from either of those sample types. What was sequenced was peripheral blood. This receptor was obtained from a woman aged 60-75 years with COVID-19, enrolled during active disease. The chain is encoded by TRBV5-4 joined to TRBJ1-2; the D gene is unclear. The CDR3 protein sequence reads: CASSFGLGPGSYGYTF. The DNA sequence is TGTGCCAGCAGCTTTGGACTGGGCCCCGGATCTTATGGCTACACCTTC.